This TCR beta chain was recorded in a study of cytomegalovirus exposure and HLA in healthy donors. Points from the study as a whole: Most of the CMV-associated TCR beta chains (in a later analysis) appeared to be HLA-restricted.

To note about this clone: The antigen is not known.

Amplification used 60 Vbeta primers and 13 Jbeta primers. Repertoires were generated with immunoSEQ multiplex PCR, while TCRdb's copy carries only in-frame clones and drops some. The sample has roughly 130,000 clones; roughly two thirds are singletons. This CDR3 contains 14 residues. V lost 5 bases and J 6 bases, leaving 17 bases between the germline ends. CDR1 SGHAT and CDR2 FQNNGV come from the germline V gene. The receptor was derived from a man younger than 40 in good health and CMV-seropositive. The rearrangement links TRBV11-2 to TRBJ2-7; TRBD1 might be the D (6 bases). The sequenced sample consisted of PBMCs. CDR3 sequence: CASSQQGSPLEQYF. As DNA, the CDR3 is TGTGCCAGCAGCCAACAGGGATCCCCTCTCGAGCAGTACTTC.